This T cell receptor (beta chain) was sequenced for a study of blood T cell repertoires in COVID-19 (dated by TCRdb to 2018 to 2021). In the study overall: The collaborator samples originated in the United States, Italy and Spain and spanned the acute and convalescent phases of COVID-19. The material from the prospective study consisted of cDNA or gDNA derived from T cells, B-cell-depleted T cells, or PBMCs. Subjects who had been exposed to COVID-19, were actively infected with it, or had recovered from it provided the deeply sampled blood TCRbeta repertoires that made up the dataset. The repertoires were made available in a free public database intended to serve as a resource for research on the immune response to SARS-CoV-2. The samples were drawn from two sources: the first 160 participants of the ongoing ImmuneRACE study, and 1,200 or so subjects contributed by 6 global collaborators. Sample metadata almost always included a de-identified subject ID, COVID-19 status, age in years and sex. HLA class I and class II types, where available, came from metadata supplied by the sample provider rather than from assay-based typing. Broad study findings and their caveats: How much clinical and demographic metadata was included differed by source and by participant, and the metadata was provided uncurated.

TCRbeta CDR3 regions were amplified from genomic DNA by means of the immunoSEQ Assay, a bias-controlled multiplex PCR. The source study handled its data this way. Nucleated cell counts per sample were estimated from amplification of reference gene primers within the assay. To quantify the absolute abundance of each unique TCRbeta CDR3 rearrangement, sequence reads were collapsed and filtered. For each sample, productive Simpson clonality was calculated as the square root of Simpson's diversity index over productive rearrangements. TCRdb mirrors the immuneACCESS table, restricted to in-frame sequences. Some clones are absent from its copies; in checked studies, under half trace to an unresolved V gene, and the reason for the others is unknown. The D gene and trimming were derived from the DNA, and the V and J assignments and clone size from that table. Here the sample has around 450,000 clones; 80% to 95% occur a single time. Jointly, the top ten make up approximately 0.65% of the sample.

The germline V gene encodes CDR1 SGHTA and CDR2 FQGNSA. The junction shows trimming of 1 base on V and 7 bases on J, and the gene matches do not reach 5 bases of it. Including cysteine and phenylalanine, the CDR3 has 16 amino acids. The kept DNA is CDR3 alone, 48 bases in frame from the first base. Participants in the prospective study were aged about 18 to 95 years, lived in some 24 United States geographic areas, and enrolled through a virtual design. In the prospective study, cohorts were assigned on the basis of participant-reported clinical history obtained from a screening survey and a study questionnaire. Recovered participants in ImmuneRACE Cohort 3 were defined as having two consecutive negative NP/OP PCR tests, clearance from a healthcare professional, or resolution of symptoms. In the prospective study, whole blood, serum and a nasopharyngeal or oropharyngeal swab were collected from each participant by mobile phlebotomists. Participants in the prospective study had the option to provide additional blood draws and questionnaires over a roughly 2-month period. Prospective study blood samples were shipped either frozen or at room temperature before DNA extraction.

Details on this clone: The antigen it binds to is not known. There are no base qualities to consult, and no much larger clone falls within one base.

Sample: PBMCs or T cells enriched from blood (not recorded which). The sequence was collected from a man aged 18 to 29 who had recovered from COVID-19. This sequence uses TRBV7-2 and TRBJ1-6; TRBD1 agrees with 9 junctional bases. Here is the DNA: TGTGCCAGCAGCTTAGGACAGGGGGGTGGGAATTCACCCCTCCACTTT. This codes for CASSLGQGGGNSPLHF.